This entry describes one T cell receptor beta chain. Its specificity is unknown. This specimen belongs to a study of radiotherapy plus CTLA-4 blockade in lung cancer. Study outcomes and limitations: In blood, early T cell clone dynamics reportedly predicted response best, together with interferon-beta.

This table comes from immunoSEQ multiplex PCR, and its TCRdb copy is limited to in-frame clones, with some not included. The sample contains under 45,000 clones, more than 70% of which appear only once. The J segment lost 6 bases and the V segment lost 0 bases, leaving 8 bases of the junction unmatched. This CDR3 spans 17 amino acids. Germline CDR1 LGHNA, CDR2 YSLEER. The chain is built from TRBV4-3 and TRBJ1-4; 9 nucleotides line up with TRBD1. The sample in question was peripheral blood, obtained from a patient treated with radiotherapy plus ipilimumab. The receptor comes from a human donor with non-small cell lung cancer that progressed on radiotherapy plus ipilimumab. For the CDR3, the DNA is TGCGCCAGCAGCCAAGATTTAGGCGGGACAGGGTATGAAAAACTGTTTTTT. Its translation is CASSQDLGGTGYEKLFF.